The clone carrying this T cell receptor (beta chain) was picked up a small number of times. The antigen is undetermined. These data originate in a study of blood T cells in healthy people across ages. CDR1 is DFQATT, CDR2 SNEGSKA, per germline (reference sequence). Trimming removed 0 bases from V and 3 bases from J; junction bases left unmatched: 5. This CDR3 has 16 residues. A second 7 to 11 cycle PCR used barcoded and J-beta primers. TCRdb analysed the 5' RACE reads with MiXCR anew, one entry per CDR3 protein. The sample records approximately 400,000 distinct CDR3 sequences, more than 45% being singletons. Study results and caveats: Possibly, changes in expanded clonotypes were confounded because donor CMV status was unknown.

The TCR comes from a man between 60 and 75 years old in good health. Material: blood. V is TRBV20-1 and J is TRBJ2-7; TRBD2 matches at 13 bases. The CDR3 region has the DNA TGCAGTGCTAGAGACGCTGGACTAGCGGGAGACTACGAGCAGTACTTC. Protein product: CSARDAGLAGDYEQYF.